This T cell receptor beta chain emerged from a study of control samples from healthy donors and cancer patients. V lost 5 bases, J lost 7 bases, and 4 bases stayed unmatched. Germline lookup yields CDR1 SGHTA and CDR2 FQGNSA. The CDR3 totals 14 residues. Produced via immunoSEQ multiplex PCR; TCRdb's table is partial and in-frame only. This repertoire shows fewer than 500,000 clones, over 75% found once; its top ten account for 5% to 8%. The chain employs TRBV7-2 and TRBJ2-7; 14 nucleotides line up with TRBD2. The sample consisted of PBMCs. The receptor's source is a man aged 40-55 years with head and neck cancer. As DNA, the CDR3 is TGTGCCAGCAGCCAGGGACTAGCGGGGGCGGAGCAGTACTTC. Translation: CASSQGLAGAEQYF.